The 7 T cell receptor beta chains given below trace back to one sample, sequenced in a study of PD-L1 blockade in urothelial cancer. The assay was immunoSEQ multiplex PCR, and TCRdb's table has in-frame clones only and misses some. The sample lists roughly 50,000 clones; 87% were seen once. Specified time point: pretreatment peripheral blood. The input for sequencing was PBMCs, taken around atezolizumab (anti-PD-L1) treatment. The receptor set was obtained from a woman aged 55 to 70 with urothelial cancer.

This chain uses TRBV18 with TRBJ2-7; 11 bases line up with TRBD2. The germline V gene has CDR1 KGHSH and CDR2 LQKENI. CDR3 length: 17 amino acids. Losses at the gene ends were 3 bases for V and 2 bases for J; bases not matched to a gene: 9. CDR3 sequence (DNA): TGTGCCAGCTCACCTCTTAGCGGGAGGGCCGGCCCCTACGAGCAGTACTTC. It codes for CASSPLSGRAGPYEQYF.

The chain joins TRBV5-1 to TRBJ2-1; D not resolved. V lost 0 bases and J lost 5, with 9 bases in between. The germline V gene encodes CDR1 SGHRS and CDR2 YFSETQ. This CDR3 is built from 14 residues. DNA for the CDR3: TGCGCCAGCAGCTTGGAACAGCCACACAATGAGCAGTTCTTC. Its protein is CASSLEQPHNEQFF.

CDR3 sequence: CASSYSGGHPDTQYF. The CDR3 nucleotides read TGTGCCAGCAGCTATAGCGGGGGGCACCCTGATACGCAGTATTTT. The chain couples TRBV7-8 to TRBJ2-3; 10 bases are shared with TRBD2. The CDR3 extends over 15 amino acids. CDR1 is SGHVS and CDR2 is FQNEAQ in the germline V gene. After removal of 4 bases from V and 6 bases from J, the junction contained 7 bases not matched to a gene.

CDR3 DNA sequence: TGTGCCAGCAGCCAGGGGCAGGGACAGGGGGCGGAAGAGCAGTACTTC. Amino acid sequence: CASSQGQGQGAEEQYF. The chain has TRBV4-2 and TRBJ2-7; 12 bases align to TRBD1. This CDR3 contains 16 residues. CDR1 is LGHNA and CDR2 is YNFKEQ in the germline V gene. V was pared by 3 bases and J by 7 bases, with 10 bases of the junction left unmatched.

The J gene is TRBJ2-7, the V gene TRBV7-2; 7 nucleotides line up with TRBD2. The CDR3 extends over 15 amino acids. Looked up from germline, CDR1 is SGHTA and CDR2 is FQGNSA. Losses at the gene ends were 5 bases for V and 7 bases for J; bases not matched to a gene: 14. CDR3 nucleotides: TGTGCCAGCAGCCTCCTCTGGGCGGGAGCCGGTGAGCAGTACTTC. Translated: CASSLLWAGAGEQYF.

This chain uses TRBV7-2 with TRBJ1-5; maybe TRBD1 (6 bases). The CDR3 spans 15 residues. With 5 bases removed from V and 4 bases from J, the gap between germline ends came to 15 bases. From germline, CDR1 is SGHTA and CDR2 FQGNSA. The CDR3 reads CASSQQGIPNQPQHF. The CDR3 DNA sequence: TGTGCCAGCAGCCAGCAGGGGATCCCTAATCAGCCCCAGCATTTT. The entire variable domain, with the rest obtained from reference TRBV7-2 and TRBJ1-5, is as follows: GAGVSQSPSNKVTEKGKDVELRCDPISGHTALYWYRQSLGQGLEFLIYFQGNSAPDKSGLPSDRFSAERTGGSVSTLTIQRTQQEDSAVYLCASSQQGIPNQPQHFGDGTRLSIL.

The chain couples TRBV19 to TRBJ2-1; TRBD1 matches 9 bases. After removal of 4 bases from V and 3 bases from J, the junction contained 13 bases not matched to a gene. This CDR3 region has 18 residues. Germline assignment: CDR1 LNHDA and CDR2 SQIVND (reference sequence). This CDR3 is CASSTTGGWQSGYNEQFF. CDR3 DNA: TGTGCCAGTAGTACGACAGGGGGTTGGCAATCAGGCTACAATGAGCAGTTCTTC.